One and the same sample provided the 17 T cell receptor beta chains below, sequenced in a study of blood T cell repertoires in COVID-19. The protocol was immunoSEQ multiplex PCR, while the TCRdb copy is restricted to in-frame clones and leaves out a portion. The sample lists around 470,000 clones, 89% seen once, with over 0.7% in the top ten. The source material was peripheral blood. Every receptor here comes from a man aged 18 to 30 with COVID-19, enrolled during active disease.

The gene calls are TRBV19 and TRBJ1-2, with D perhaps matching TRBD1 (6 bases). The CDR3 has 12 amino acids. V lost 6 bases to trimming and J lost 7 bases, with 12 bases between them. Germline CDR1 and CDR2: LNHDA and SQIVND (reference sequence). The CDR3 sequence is CASSTRTVGYTF. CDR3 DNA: TGTGCCAGTAGCACGCGGACAGTTGGCTACACCTTC.

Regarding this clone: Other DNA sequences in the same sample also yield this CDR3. The CDR3 is CASSLNRETQYF. DNA for the CDR3: TGTGCCAGCAGTTTGAATCGGGAGACCCAGTACTTC. This chain connects TRBV12-3 or TRBV12-4 to TRBJ2-5; D gene unclear. Trimming pared 3 bases from V and 5 bases from J, leaving 7 bases between. This CDR3 has 12 amino acids.

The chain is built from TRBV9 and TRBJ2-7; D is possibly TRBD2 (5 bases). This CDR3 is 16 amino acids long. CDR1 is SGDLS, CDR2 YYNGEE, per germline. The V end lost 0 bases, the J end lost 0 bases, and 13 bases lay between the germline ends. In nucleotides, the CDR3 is TGTGCCAGCAGCGTAGATGAGACTATCCACTCCTACGAGCAGTACTTC. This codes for CASSVDETIHSYEQYF.

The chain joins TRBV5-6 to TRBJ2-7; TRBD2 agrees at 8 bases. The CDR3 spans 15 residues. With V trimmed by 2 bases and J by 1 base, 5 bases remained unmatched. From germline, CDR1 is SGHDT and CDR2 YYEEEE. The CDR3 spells CASSFGGARSYEQYF. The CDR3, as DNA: TGTGCCAGCAGCTTCGGGGGGGCCAGATCCTACGAGCAGTACTTC.

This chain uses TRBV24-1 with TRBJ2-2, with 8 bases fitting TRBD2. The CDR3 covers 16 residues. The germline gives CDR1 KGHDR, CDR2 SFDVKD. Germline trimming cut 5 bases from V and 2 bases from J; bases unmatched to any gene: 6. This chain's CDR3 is CATSARGGSNTGELFF. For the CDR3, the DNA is TGTGCCACCAGTGCCCGGGGGGGCAGCAACACCGGGGAGCTGTTTTTT.

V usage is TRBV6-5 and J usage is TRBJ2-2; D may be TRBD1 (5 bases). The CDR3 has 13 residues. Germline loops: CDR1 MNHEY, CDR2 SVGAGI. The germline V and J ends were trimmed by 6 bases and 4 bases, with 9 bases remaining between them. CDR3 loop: CASRTDVTGELFF. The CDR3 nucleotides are TGTGCCAGCAGGACAGATGTCACCGGGGAGCTGTTTTTT.

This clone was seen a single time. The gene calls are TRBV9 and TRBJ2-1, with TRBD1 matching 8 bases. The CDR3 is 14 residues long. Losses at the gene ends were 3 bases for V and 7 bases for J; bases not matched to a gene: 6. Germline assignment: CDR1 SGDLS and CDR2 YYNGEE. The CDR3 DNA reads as TGTGCCAGCAGCGAGAGGACAGGGAAAAATGAGCAGTTCTTC. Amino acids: CASSERTGKNEQFF.

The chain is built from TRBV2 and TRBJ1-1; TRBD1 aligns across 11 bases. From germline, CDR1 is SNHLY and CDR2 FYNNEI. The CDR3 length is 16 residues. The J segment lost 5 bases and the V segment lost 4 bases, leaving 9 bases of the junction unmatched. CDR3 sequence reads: CASSAHSGTGGTEAFF. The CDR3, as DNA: TGTGCCAGCAGTGCCCATTCCGGGACAGGGGGGACTGAAGCTTTCTTT.

In DNA form, the CDR3 reads TGTGCCAGCAGCCCACCGGGACAGGGAACCAACGAGCAGTACTTC. Amino acids: CASSPPGQGTNEQYF. The chain recombines TRBV14 with TRBJ2-7; 9 positions match TRBD1. This CDR3 is built from 15 residues. Germline values: CDR1 SGHDN, CDR2 FVKESK. V was pared by 4 bases and J by 5 bases, with 9 bases of the junction left unmatched. Full variable domain (rest looked up from reference TRBV14 and TRBJ2-7): EAGVTQFPSHSVIEKGQTVTLRCDPISGHDNLYWYRRVMGKEIKFLLHFVKESKQDESGMPNNRFLAERTGGTYSTLKVQPAELEDSGVYFCASSPPGQGTNEQYFGPGTRLTVT.

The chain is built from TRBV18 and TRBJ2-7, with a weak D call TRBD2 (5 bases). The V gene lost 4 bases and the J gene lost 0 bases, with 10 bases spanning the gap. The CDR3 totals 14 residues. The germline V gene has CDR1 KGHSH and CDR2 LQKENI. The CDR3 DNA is TGTGCCAGCTCACTCGGGGTGGACTCCTACGAGCAGTACTTC. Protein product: CASSLGVDSYEQYF. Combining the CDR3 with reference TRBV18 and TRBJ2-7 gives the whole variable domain NAGVMQNPRHLVRRRGQEARLRCSPMKGHSHVYWYRQLPEEGLKFMVYLQKENIIDESGMPKERFSAEFPKEGPSILRIQQVVRGDSAAYFCASSLGVDSYEQYFGPGTRLTVT.

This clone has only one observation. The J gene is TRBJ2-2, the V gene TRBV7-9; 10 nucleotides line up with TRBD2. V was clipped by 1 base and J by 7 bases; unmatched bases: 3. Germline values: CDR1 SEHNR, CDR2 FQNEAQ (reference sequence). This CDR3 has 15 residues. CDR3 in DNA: TGTGCCAGCAGCTTAGGGCTAGCGGGAGTCGGGGAGCTGTTTTTT. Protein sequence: CASSLGLAGVGELFF.

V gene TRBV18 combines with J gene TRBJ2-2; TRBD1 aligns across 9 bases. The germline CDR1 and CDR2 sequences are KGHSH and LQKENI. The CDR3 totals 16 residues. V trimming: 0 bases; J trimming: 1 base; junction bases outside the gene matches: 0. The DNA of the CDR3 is TGTGCCAGCTCACCACCGGACAGGGGGAACACCGGGGAGCTGTTTTTT. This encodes CASSPPDRGNTGELFF.

CDR3 bases: TGTGCCAGCTCACCATCGGCCGCCGGGGGTGAAAAACTGTTTTTT. This gives the protein CASSPSAAGGEKLFF. The chain combines TRBV18 with TRBJ1-4, with TRBD1 as a possible D gene (5 bases). The CDR3 is made up of 15 amino acids. V lost 2 bases to trimming and J lost 7 bases, with 14 bases between them. Germline CDR1 reads KGHSH; CDR2 reads LQKENI. The full variable domain, its missing parts supplied by reference TRBV18 and TRBJ1-4, is NAGVMQNPRHLVRRRGQEARLRCSPMKGHSHVYWYRQLPEEGLKFMVYLQKENIIDESGMPKERFSAEFPKEGPSILRIQQVVRGDSAAYFCASSPSAAGGEKLFFGSGTQLSVL.

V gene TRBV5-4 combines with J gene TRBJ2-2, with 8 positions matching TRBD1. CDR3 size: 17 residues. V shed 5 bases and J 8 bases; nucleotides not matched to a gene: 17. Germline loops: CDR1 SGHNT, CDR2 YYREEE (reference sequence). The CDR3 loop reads CASSLRTGQAVGGELFF. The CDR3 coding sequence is TGTGCCAGCAGTTTAAGGACGGGACAGGCCGTTGGGGGGGAGCTGTTTTTT.

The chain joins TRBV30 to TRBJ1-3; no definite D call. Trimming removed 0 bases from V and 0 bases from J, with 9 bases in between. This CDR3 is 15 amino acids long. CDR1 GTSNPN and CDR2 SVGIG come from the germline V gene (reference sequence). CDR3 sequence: CAWSVGGTSGNTIYF. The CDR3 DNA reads TGTGCCTGGAGTGTCGGCGGCACCTCTGGAAACACCATATATTTT.

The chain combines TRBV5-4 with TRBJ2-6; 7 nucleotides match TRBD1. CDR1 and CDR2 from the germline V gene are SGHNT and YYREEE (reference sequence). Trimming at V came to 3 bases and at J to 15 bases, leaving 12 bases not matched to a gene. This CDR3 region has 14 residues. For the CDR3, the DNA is TGTGCCAGCAGCTGGGCAGGGGGTGCCCTTCCCCTGACTTTC. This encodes CASSWAGGALPLTF.

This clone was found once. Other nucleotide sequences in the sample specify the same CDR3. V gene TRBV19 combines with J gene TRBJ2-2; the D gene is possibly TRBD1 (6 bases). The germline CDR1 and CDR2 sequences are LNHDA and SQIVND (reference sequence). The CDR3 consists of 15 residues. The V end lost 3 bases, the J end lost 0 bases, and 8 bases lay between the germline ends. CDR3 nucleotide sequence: TGTGCCAGTAGTATTCAGGGGACGAACACCGGGGAGCTGTTTTTT. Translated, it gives CASSIQGTNTGELFF.